The 24 T cell receptor beta chains listed next were all sequenced from one sample in a study of vaccination effects on CD4 cells after COVID-19. When less than 11 days of culture had elapsed, CD4+ T cells were isolated. Method: immunoSEQ multiplex PCR; TCRdb's copy keeps in-frame clones and lacks some. The sample lists tens of thousands of clones, around 77% occurring once. No cognate antigen is known for these TCRs. The material sequenced was CD4+ T cells from PBMCs cultured without peptide, taken before COVID-19 vaccination. The receptors were sampled from a human donor who received a COVID-19 vaccine.

Only a few counts were recorded for this clone. The chain carries TRBV18 and TRBJ2-1; 10 bases fit TRBD2. With 5 bases clipped from V and 8 bases from J, the junction kept 15 bases outside the gene matches. Germline V gene sequence: CDR1 KGHSH, CDR2 LQKENI. The CDR3 has 17 residues. The CDR3 here is CASSEIIAGGAGHEQFF. As DNA, the CDR3 is TGTGCCAGCTCAGAAATTATAGCGGGGGGAGCCGGACATGAGCAGTTCTTC.

V and J are TRBV4-1 and TRBJ2-1; possibly TRBD1 for D (5 bases). V was pared by 1 base and J by 8 bases, with 15 bases between. The CDR3 totals 15 residues. Germline values: CDR1 MGHRA, CDR2 YSYEKL. The chain's CDR3 is CASSQVGPGIDEQFF. For the CDR3, the DNA is TGCGCCAGCAGCCAAGTAGGGCCAGGGATCGATGAGCAGTTCTTC.

The chain carries TRBV10-3 and TRBJ2-3; D gene uncertain. V lost 0 bases and J lost 1, with 8 bases in between. This CDR3 has 15 residues. Germline V CDR1 and CDR2: ENHRY, SYGVKD. The CDR3 region has the DNA TGTGCCATCAGTGAGTCGACTCGACGCACAGATACGCAGTATTTT. Its translation: CAISESTRRTDTQYF.

The chain is built from TRBV7-3 and TRBJ1-1; D is perhaps TRBD1 (5 bases). The CDR3 runs 12 residues. Trimming removed 4 bases from V and 3 bases from J, with 6 bases in between. CDR1 and CDR2 from the germline V gene are SGHTA and FQGTGA. Here the CDR3 DNA reads TGTGCCAGCAGCTCCAGGGACACTGAAGCTTTCTTT. Translating it yields CASSSRDTEAFF.

The rearrangement uses TRBV10-3 and TRBJ2-1, with TRBD2 identical over 10 bases. CDR3 length: 15 amino acids. V gave up 6 bases and J gave up 2 bases; unmatched junction bases: 4. Germline CDR1 reads ENHRY; CDR2 reads SYGVKD. The CDR3 sequence: CAISASGGAYNEQFF. CDR3 bases: TGTGCCATCAGCGCGAGCGGGGGGGCCTACAATGAGCAGTTCTTC.

The chain joins TRBV29-1 to TRBJ2-5; D remains ambiguous. The germline gives CDR1 SQVTM, CDR2 ANQGSEA. The CDR3 extends over 13 amino acids. V gave up 6 bases and J gave up 2 bases, with 13 bases separating them. CDR3 loop: CSVVDQVQETQYF. Here the CDR3 DNA reads TGCAGCGTCGTGGACCAAGTACAAGAGACCCAGTACTTC.

This clone was picked up a small number of times. V and J are TRBV2 and TRBJ2-7; no clear D gene. The CDR3 consists of 13 residues. Trimming pared 2 bases from V and 3 bases from J, leaving 8 bases between. Germline V gives CDR1 SNHLY, CDR2 FYNNEI. The CDR3 DNA reads TGTGCCAGCAGTGAACTGGCCAGCTACGAGCAGTACGTC. Its translation is CASSELASYEQYV.

This clone came up a few times. This chain links TRBV5-1 with TRBJ1-1; TRBD1 is a possible D gene (5 bases). This CDR3 spans 16 amino acids. V was shortened by 5 bases and J by 4 bases, with 21 bases between the two germline ends. Germline CDR1 SGHRS, CDR2 YFSETQ. CDR3 sequence reads: CASSAQGRRLSTEAFF. The CDR3 DNA sequence: TGCGCCAGCAGTGCCCAGGGAAGGCGCCTGAGCACTGAAGCTTTCTTT.

The rearrangement links TRBV5-1 to TRBJ2-1; 7 bases are shared with TRBD2. The CDR3 runs 14 residues. The trim removed 2 bases at V and 3 bases at J, leaving 2 bases unmatched. CDR1 and CDR2 from the germline V gene are SGHRS and YFSETQ. CDR3 nucleotide sequence: TGCGCCAGCAGCTTACCGGGGGGCTACAATGAGCAGTTCTTC. Residues: CASSLPGGYNEQFF. The entire variable domain, with the rest obtained from reference TRBV5-1 and TRBJ2-1, is as follows: KAGVTQTPRYLIKTRGQQVTLSCSPISGHRSVSWYQQTPGQGLQFLFEYFSETQRNKGNFPGRFSGRQFSNSRSEMNVSTLELGDSALYLCASSLPGGYNEQFFGPGTRLTVL.

The rearrangement uses TRBV18 and TRBJ1-1; D unresolved. The CDR3 is 15 amino acids. The germline CDR1 and CDR2 sequences are KGHSH and LQKENI. V dropped 1 base and J dropped 1 base, with 10 bases sitting between them. CDR3 DNA: TGTGCCAGCTCACCACGACAAGGGCCGAACACTGAAGCTTTCTTT. Amino acid sequence: CASSPRQGPNTEAFF.

The chain carries TRBV19 and TRBJ2-3, with no clear D. Deletions cut 3 bases from V and 10 bases from J, with 11 bases between. Germline assignment: CDR1 LNHDA and CDR2 SQIVND (reference sequence). There are 12 residues in the CDR3. The CDR3: CASSISQQPQYF. The CDR3 DNA follows: TGTGCCAGTAGTATCTCCCAGCAGCCGCAGTATTTT.

This clone has only a few counts. V and J are TRBV6-6 and TRBJ2-5; 7 positions match TRBD1. J was trimmed by 2 bases and V by 5 bases; bases with no gene match: 11. Germline loops: CDR1 MNHNY, CDR2 SVGAGI (reference sequence). CDR3 length equals 16 residues. The CDR3 DNA is TGTGCCAGCAGTAACTTTCCGACAGGGTCACAAGAGACCCAGTACTTC. The encoded protein is CASSNFPTGSQETQYF.

The sample holds one count of this clone. The rearrangement links TRBV5-1 to TRBJ2-1, with D possibly matching TRBD2 (6 bases). This CDR3 has 14 amino acids. V was cut by 1 base and J by 8 bases, with 13 bases left in between. Looked up from germline, CDR1 is SGHRS and CDR2 is YFSETQ. As DNA, the CDR3 is TGCGCCAGCAGCTTGCTCGGTTCGGGGGATGAGCAGTTCTTC. It translates to CASSLLGSGDEQFF.

The chain combines TRBV5-1 with TRBJ2-3, with TRBD1 matching over 8 bases. This CDR3 has 15 amino acids. Looked up from germline, CDR1 is SGHRS and CDR2 is YFSETQ. Trimming removed 4 bases from V and 5 bases from J; junction bases left unmatched: 9. The CDR3 bases are TGCGCCAGCAGCATTCAGGGGGCGGTCGGAGATACGCAGTATTTT. Amino acids: CASSIQGAVGDTQYF. The full variable domain, in which reference TRBV5-1 and TRBJ2-3 provide the parts outside the CDR3, is KAGVTQTPRYLIKTRGQQVTLSCSPISGHRSVSWYQQTPGQGLQFLFEYFSETQRNKGNFPGRFSGRQFSNSRSEMNVSTLELGDSALYLCASSIQGAVGDTQYFGPGTRLTVL.

The chain uses TRBV28 and TRBJ1-1; perhaps TRBD1 as D (5 bases). The CDR3 contains 11 residues. Germline V gene sequence: CDR1 MDHEN, CDR2 SYDVKM. V was pared by 9 bases and J by 4 bases, with 9 bases between. In nucleotides, the CDR3 is TGTGCCAGTCAGGGTTTCACTGAAGCTTTCTTT. The encoded protein is CASQGFTEAFF.

V and J are TRBV5-1 and TRBJ2-3; D could derive from TRBD1 or TRBD2 (5 bases each). The CDR3 consists of 13 residues. Germline CDR1 and CDR2: SGHRS and YFSETQ. Trimming cost V 4 bases and J 14 bases, with 20 bases left between them. The CDR3 DNA reads TGCGCCAGCAGCCCAGGGACCGACGAGGGAACGTATTTT. It translates to CASSPGTDEGTYF.

V usage is TRBV6-5 and J usage is TRBJ1-1; 9 bases fit TRBD1. This CDR3 has 14 residues. V shed 6 bases, J shed 5 bases, and the junction held 7 bases outside the gene matches. CDR1 is MNHEY, CDR2 SVGAGI, per germline. Here the CDR3 reads CASSRGQGRTEAFF. In DNA form, the CDR3 reads TGTGCCAGCAGCCGGGGACAGGGTAGAACTGAAGCTTTCTTT.

The rearrangement links TRBV2 to TRBJ1-6, with D perhaps TRBD1 (5 bases). The CDR3 is 14 amino acids. Germline V gene lookup returns CDR1 SNHLY and CDR2 FYNNEI. V lost 5 bases and J lost 9, with 14 bases in between. CDR3 coding DNA: TGTGCCAGCAGTAACACGGGCGGGGGTTCACCCCTCCACTTT. It codes for CASSNTGGGSPLHF.

This clone was seen a few times. This chain joins TRBV5-1 and TRBJ1-2, with a weak D call TRBD1 (5 bases). Germline CDR1 reads SGHRS; CDR2 reads YFSETQ. This CDR3 comprises 16 residues. V lost 4 bases, J lost 4 bases, and 20 bases lay in between. DNA for the CDR3: TGCGCCAGCAGCCCGGGACCAACACTAGACACCTATGGCTACACCTTC. This codes for CASSPGPTLDTYGYTF. Complete variable domain (other parts from reference TRBV5-1 and TRBJ1-2): KAGVTQTPRYLIKTRGQQVTLSCSPISGHRSVSWYQQTPGQGLQFLFEYFSETQRNKGNFPGRFSGRQFSNSRSEMNVSTLELGDSALYLCASSPGPTLDTYGYTFGSGTRLTVV.

The chain has TRBV7-2 and TRBJ1-1; D gene uncertain. Trimming took 5 bases from V and 0 from J, leaving 10 bases between them. Germline values: CDR1 SGHTA, CDR2 FQGNSA. The CDR3 consists of 14 residues. CDR3 sequence: CASSPPPLNTEAFF. CDR3 DNA sequence: TGTGCCAGCAGCCCCCCGCCATTGAACACTGAAGCTTTCTTT.

This clone appeared a single time. V gene TRBV14 combines with J gene TRBJ2-3; the D gene is possibly TRBD2 (5 bases). Germline V gene sequence: CDR1 SGHDN, CDR2 FVKESK. This CDR3 region has 14 residues. The V gene lost 1 base and the J gene lost 12 bases, with 17 bases spanning the gap. In DNA form, the CDR3 reads TGTGCCAGCAGCCAAGTGGGAGTTCCCCAAGCTCAGTATTTT. Amino acid sequence: CASSQVGVPQAQYF.

CDR3 in DNA: TGTGCCAGCTCACGGGAACAGGGGGTCAATCAGCCCCAGCATTTT. Protein product: CASSREQGVNQPQHF. The genes are TRBV18 and TRBJ1-5; the match to TRBD1 covers 8 bases. CDR1 is KGHSH, CDR2 LQKENI, per germline. This CDR3 spans 15 amino acids. V shed 4 bases, J shed 3 bases, and the junction held 5 bases outside the gene matches.

This chain uses TRBV7-8 with TRBJ2-5; tentatively, D is TRBD2 (5 bases). V lost 6 bases, J lost 2 bases, and 16 bases lay in between. This CDR3 is built from 15 residues. Germline CDR1 reads SGHVS; CDR2 reads FQNEAQ. CDR3 residues: CASRRPRTGQETQYF. The CDR3 DNA reads as TGTGCCAGCAGGCGGCCTAGGACGGGGCAAGAGACCCAGTACTTC.

This chain joins TRBV5-1 and TRBJ2-5; 7 bases fit TRBD1. The CDR3 extends over 15 amino acids. CDR1 SGHRS and CDR2 YFSETQ come from the germline V gene. V shed 4 bases and J 1 base; nucleotides not matched to a gene: 7. The CDR3 DNA reads TGCGCCAGCAGCCGTACAGGGGCCACCCAAGAGACCCAGTACTTC. Protein sequence: CASSRTGATQETQYF.